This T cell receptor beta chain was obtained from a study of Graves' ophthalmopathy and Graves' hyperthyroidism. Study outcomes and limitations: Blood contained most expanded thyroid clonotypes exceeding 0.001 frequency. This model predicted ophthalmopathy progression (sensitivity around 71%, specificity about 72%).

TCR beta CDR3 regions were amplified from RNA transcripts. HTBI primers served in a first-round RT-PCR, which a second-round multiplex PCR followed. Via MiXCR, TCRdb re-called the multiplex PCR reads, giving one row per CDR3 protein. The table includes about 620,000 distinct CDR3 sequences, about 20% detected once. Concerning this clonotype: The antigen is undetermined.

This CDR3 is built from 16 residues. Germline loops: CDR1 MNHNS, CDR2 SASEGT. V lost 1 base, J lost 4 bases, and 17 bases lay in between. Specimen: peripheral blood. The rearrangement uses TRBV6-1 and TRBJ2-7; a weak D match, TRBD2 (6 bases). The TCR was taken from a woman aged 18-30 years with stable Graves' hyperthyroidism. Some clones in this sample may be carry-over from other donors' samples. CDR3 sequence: CASSEVAGTEGYEQYF. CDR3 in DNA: TGTGCCAGCAGTGAAGTCGCCGGGACTGAGGGGTACGAGCAGTACTTC.